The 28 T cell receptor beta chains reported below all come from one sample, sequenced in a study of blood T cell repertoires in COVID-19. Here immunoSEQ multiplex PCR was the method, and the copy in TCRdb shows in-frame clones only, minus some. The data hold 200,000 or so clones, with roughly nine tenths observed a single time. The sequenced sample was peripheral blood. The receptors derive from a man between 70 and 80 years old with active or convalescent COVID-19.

The chain's CDR3 is CASSPRQGTYEQYF. Written as DNA, the CDR3 is TGTGCCAGCAGTCCTCGACAGGGGACCTACGAGCAGTACTTC. The chain links TRBV28 to TRBJ2-7; 8 bases map to TRBD1. Germline V CDR1 and CDR2: MDHEN, SYDVKM. The CDR3 loop spans 14 amino acids. V was pared by 5 bases and J by 2 bases, with 5 bases of the junction left unmatched.

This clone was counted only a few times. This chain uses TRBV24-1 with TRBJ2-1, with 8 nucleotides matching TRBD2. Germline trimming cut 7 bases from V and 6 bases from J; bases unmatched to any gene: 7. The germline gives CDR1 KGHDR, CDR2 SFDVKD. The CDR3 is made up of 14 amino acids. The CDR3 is CATRPGGAPNEQFF. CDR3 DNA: TGTGCCACCAGACCCGGGGGGGCCCCCAATGAGCAGTTCTTC.

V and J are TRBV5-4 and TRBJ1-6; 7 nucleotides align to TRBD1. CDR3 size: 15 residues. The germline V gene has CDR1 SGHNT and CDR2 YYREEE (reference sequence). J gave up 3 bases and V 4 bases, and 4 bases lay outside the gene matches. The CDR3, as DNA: TGTGCCAGCAGCGTTCGACAGGGCTATAATTCACCCCTCCACTTT. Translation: CASSVRQGYNSPLHF. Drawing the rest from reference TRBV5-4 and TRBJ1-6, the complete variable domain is ETGVTQSPTHLIKTRGQQVTLRCSSQSGHNTVSWYQQALGQGPQFIFQYYREEENGRGNFPPRFSGLQFPNYSSELNVNALELDDSALYLCASSVRQGYNSPLHFGNGTRLTVT.

For the CDR3, the DNA is TGTGCCAGCAGCGTAGACGGGACTAGCTCTTCCGAGCAGTACTTC. Translation gives CASSVDGTSSSEQYF. The chain combines TRBV9 with TRBJ2-7, with TRBD2 matching over 9 bases. Germline CDR1 and CDR2: SGDLS and YYNGEE. The CDR3 is 15 residues long. The junction had 7 bases not matched to a gene; V was cut back by 0 bases and J by 6 bases.

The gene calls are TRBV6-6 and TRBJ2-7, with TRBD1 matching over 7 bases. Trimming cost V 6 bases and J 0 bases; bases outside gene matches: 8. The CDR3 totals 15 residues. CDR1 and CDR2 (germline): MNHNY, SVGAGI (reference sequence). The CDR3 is CASRLGEGASYEQYF. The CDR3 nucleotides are TGTGCCAGCAGACTGGGAGAGGGGGCCTCCTACGAGCAGTACTTC.

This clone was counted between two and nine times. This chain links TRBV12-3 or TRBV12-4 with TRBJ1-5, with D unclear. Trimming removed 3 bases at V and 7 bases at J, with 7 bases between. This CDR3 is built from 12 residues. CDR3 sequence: CASSFPRQPQHF. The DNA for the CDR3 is TGTGCCAGCAGTTTCCCCAGGCAGCCCCAGCATTTT.

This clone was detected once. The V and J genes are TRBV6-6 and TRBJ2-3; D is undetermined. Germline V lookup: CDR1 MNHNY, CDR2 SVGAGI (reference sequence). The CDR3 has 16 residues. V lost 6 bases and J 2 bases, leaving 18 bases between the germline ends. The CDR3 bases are TGTGCCAGCAGGCGGCTGGGTTTGGAAAACACAGATACGCAGTATTTT. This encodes CASRRLGLENTDTQYF.

The CDR3 sequence is CASSLPGQGIRNTGELFF. CDR3 bases: TGTGCCAGTAGTCTACCGGGACAGGGCATTCGTAACACCGGGGAGCTGTTTTTT. This sequence joins TRBV19 and TRBJ2-2, with 9 bases that match TRBD1. CDR3 length: 18 residues. CDR1 and CDR2 from the germline V gene are LNHDA and SQIVND (reference sequence). V lost 5 bases and J lost 2; bases outside the gene matches: 12.

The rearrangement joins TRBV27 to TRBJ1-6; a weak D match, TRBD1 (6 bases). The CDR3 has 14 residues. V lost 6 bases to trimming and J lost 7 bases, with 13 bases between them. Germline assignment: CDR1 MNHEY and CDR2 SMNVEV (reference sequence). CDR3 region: CASRTGGRNSPLHF. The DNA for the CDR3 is TGTGCCAGCAGGACGGGGGGGCGAAATTCACCCCTCCACTTT.

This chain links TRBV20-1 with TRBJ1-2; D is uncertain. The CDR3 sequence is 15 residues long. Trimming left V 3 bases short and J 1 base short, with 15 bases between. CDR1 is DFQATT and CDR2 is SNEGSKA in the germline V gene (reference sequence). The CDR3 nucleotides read TGCAGTGCTAGTAACTCCTACGGGGATAACTATGGCTACACCTTC. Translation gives CSASNSYGDNYGYTF.

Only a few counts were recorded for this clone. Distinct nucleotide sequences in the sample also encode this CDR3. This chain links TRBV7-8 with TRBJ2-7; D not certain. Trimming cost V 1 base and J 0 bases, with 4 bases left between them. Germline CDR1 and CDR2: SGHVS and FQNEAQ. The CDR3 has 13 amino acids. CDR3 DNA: TGTGCCAGCAGCTTAGGTCGCTCCTACGAGCAGTACTTC. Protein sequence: CASSLGRSYEQYF.

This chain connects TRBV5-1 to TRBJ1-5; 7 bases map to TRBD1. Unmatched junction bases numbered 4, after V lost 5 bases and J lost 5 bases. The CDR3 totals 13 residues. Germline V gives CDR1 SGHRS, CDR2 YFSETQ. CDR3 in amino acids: CASRGGQDQPQHF. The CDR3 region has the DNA TGCGCCAGCAGGGGAGGACAGGATCAGCCCCAGCATTTT.

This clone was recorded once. CDR3 DNA: TGTGCCACCAGTGATCCGAGGTCTGGGTCTGGTGGCTACACCTTC. It is translated as CATSDPRSGSGGYTF. The rearrangement links TRBV24-1 to TRBJ1-2; D not resolved. Per the germline V gene, CDR1 is KGHDR and CDR2 is SFDVKD. The CDR3 length is 15 residues. Trimming shortened V by 3 bases and J by 7 bases, and 17 bases separated the two germline ends.

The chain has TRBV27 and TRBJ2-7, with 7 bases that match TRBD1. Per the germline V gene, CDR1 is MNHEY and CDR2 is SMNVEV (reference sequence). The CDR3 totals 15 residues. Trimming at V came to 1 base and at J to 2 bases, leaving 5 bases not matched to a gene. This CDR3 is CASSLWGTVPYEQYF. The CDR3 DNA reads TGTGCCAGCAGTTTATGGGGGACAGTTCCCTACGAGCAGTACTTC.

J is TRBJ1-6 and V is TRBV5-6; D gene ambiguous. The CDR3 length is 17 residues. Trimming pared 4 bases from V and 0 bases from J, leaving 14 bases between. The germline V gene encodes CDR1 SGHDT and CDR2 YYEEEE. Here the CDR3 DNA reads TGTGCCAGCAGCCGGCGGTCGTCTGGCTCCTATAATTCACCCCTCCACTTT. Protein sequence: CASSRRSSGSYNSPLHF.

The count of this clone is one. CDR3 nucleotides: TGTGCCTGGACACAGGGGGCGCCCCACGAGCAGTACTTC. Protein: CAWTQGAPHEQYF. The V call is TRBV30, the J call TRBJ2-7, with 9 bases matching TRBD1. The CDR3 runs 13 residues. Germline V gene data show CDR1 as GTSNPN and CDR2 as SVGIG (reference sequence). V lost 4 bases to trimming and J lost 5 bases; unmatched junction nucleotides: 6.

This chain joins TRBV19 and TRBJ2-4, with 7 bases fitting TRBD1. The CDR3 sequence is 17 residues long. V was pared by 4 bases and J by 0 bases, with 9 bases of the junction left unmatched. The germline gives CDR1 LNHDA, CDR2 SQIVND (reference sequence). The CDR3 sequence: CASSTPGQRLAKNIQYF. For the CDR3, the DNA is TGTGCCAGTAGTACACCGGGACAGCGTTTAGCCAAAAACATTCAGTACTTC.

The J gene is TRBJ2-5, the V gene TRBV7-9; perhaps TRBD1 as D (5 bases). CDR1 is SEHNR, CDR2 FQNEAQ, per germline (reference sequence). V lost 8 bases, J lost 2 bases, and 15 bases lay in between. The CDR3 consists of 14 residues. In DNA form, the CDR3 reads TGTGCCAGCGCCCTGGGGCAGGGACAAGAGACCCAGTACTTC. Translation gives CASALGQGQETQYF.

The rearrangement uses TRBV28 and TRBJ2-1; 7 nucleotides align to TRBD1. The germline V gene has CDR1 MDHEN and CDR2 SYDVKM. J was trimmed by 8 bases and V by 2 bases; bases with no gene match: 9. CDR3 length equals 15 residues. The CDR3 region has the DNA TGTGCCAGCAGTTTACAACAGGGGACCGGCTATGAGCAGTTCTTC. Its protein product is CASSLQQGTGYEQFF.

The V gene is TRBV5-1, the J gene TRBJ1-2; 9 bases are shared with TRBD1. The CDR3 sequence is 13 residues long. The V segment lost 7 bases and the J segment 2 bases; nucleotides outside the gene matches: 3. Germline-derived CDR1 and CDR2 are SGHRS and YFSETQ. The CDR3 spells CASGDRVNYGYTF. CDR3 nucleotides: TGCGCCAGCGGGGACAGGGTAAACTATGGCTACACCTTC.

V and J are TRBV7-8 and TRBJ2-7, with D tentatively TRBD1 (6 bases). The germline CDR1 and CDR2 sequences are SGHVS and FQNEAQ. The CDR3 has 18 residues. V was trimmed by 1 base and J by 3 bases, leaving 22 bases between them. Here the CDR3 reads CASSLGTSMGTQIYEQYF. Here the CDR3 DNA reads TGTGCCAGCAGCTTAGGTACTAGTATGGGGACACAAATCTACGAGCAGTACTTC.

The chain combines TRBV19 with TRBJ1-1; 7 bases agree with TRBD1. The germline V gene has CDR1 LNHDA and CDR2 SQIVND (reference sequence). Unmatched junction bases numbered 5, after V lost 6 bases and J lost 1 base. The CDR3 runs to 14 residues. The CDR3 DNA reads TGTGCCAGTAGGACGACAGGGAAGAACACTGAAGCTTTCTTT. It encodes CASRTTGKNTEAFF.

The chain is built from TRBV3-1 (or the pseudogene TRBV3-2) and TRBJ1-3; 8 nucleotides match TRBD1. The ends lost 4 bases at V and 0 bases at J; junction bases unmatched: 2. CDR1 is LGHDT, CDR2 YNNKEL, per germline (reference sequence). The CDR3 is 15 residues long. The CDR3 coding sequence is TGTGCCAGCAGCCGACAGGGGAACTCTGGAAACACCATATATTTT. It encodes CASSRQGNSGNTIYF.

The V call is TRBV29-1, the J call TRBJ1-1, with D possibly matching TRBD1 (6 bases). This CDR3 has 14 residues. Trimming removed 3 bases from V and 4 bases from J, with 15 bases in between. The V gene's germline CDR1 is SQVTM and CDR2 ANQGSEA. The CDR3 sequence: CSVDGGGGSTEAFF. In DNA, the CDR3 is TGCAGCGTTGATGGTGGGGGGGGCAGCACTGAAGCTTTCTTT. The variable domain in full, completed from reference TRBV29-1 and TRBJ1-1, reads SAVISQKPSRDICQRGTSLTIQCQVDSQVTMMFWYRQQPGQSLTLIATANQGSEATYESGFVIDKFPISRPNLTFSTLTVSNMSPEDSSIYLCSVDGGGGSTEAFFGQGTRLTVV.

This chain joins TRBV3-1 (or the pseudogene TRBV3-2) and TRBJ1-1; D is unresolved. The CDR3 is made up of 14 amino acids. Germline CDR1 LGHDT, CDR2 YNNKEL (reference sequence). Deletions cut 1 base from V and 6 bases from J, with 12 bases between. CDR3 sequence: CASSQGRVNSEAFF. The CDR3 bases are TGTGCCAGCAGCCAAGGGCGGGTTAACTCTGAAGCTTTCTTT.

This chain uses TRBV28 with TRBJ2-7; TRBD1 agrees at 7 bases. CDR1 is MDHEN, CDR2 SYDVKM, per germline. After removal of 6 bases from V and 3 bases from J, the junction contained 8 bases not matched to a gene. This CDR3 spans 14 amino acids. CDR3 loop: CASRLGQAHYEQYF. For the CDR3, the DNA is TGTGCCAGCAGACTAGGACAGGCTCACTACGAGCAGTACTTC.

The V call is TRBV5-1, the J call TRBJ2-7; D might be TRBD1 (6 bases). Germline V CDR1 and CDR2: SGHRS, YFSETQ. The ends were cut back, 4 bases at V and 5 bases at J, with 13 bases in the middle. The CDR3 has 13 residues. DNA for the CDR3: TGCGCCAGCAGCGGTGGGGGCTTCCACGAGCAGTACTTC. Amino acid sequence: CASSGGGFHEQYF. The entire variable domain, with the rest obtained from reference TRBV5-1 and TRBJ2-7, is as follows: KAGVTQTPRYLIKTRGQQVTLSCSPISGHRSVSWYQQTPGQGLQFLFEYFSETQRNKGNFPGRFSGRQFSNSRSEMNVSTLELGDSALYLCASSGGGFHEQYFGPGTRLTVT.

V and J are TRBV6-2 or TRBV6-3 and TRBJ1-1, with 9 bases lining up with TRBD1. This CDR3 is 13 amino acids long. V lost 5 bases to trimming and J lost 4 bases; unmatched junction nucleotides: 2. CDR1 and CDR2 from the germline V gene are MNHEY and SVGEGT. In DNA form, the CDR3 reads TGTGCCAGCAGTAGGGACAGGGTCACTGAAGCTTTCTTT. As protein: CASSRDRVTEAFF.